This TCR beta chain derives from a study of shared clonotypes between healthy human individuals (dated by TCRdb to about 2020). About the study as a whole: Two women and a few men aged 18 to 49 years were included in the cohort. The study deeply sequenced blood TCR repertoires of five healthy adults to estimate repertoire size and the extent of clonotype sharing between individuals. To increase sequencing depth and limit assay-specific biases, different laboratories used diverse techniques to prepare libraries and sequence TCR repertoires. Per donor, leukapheresis produced somewhere between about 0.8 and 9 billion PBMCs. For each donor, CD4 naive and CD4 memory were each given three plates, CD8 naive was given two plates, and CD8 memory was given one plate. Overall study outcomes, separate from this receptor: Rarefaction of sorted-subset datasets indicated incomplete sequencing despite the large sequencing depth. Clonotypes shared by all four sorted-subset donors showed higher generation probabilities than non-shared clonotypes. The small number of donors limited the genetic and exposure-history diversity represented. Across a few donors, roughly 5.1% of naive CD4, roughly 3.5% of naive CD8, 2.3% of memory CD4, and 0.4% of memory CD8 clonotypes were shared. Larger estimated clonotype richness was generally found for naive subsets than for memory subsets. Only blood was sampled, and tissue TCR repertoires likely differ from those in blood. Based on pairwise subsampling, the degree of clonotype sharing among donors was expected to be affected by sequencing depth.

CD8 naive samples were CD45RO-negative cells positively selected for CCR7, giving a CD45RA+CCR7+ population that excluded TemRA cells. Donors were healthy HIV-negative adults with no recently reported acute infections or vaccinations. Only Caucasian adults living in Nashville, Tennessee, USA were represented among the donors. Blood was collected by leukapheresis, and PBMCs were isolated by Ficoll-Histopaque density gradient centrifugation and then cryopreserved in liquid nitrogen vapor phase. Analytical flow cytometry was used to check the purity and quantity of every magnetically sorted T cell population. Genomic DNA was isolated from every sorted fraction and measured by UV absorbance on a Nanodrop 2000c. Using the deep immunoSEQ assay, multiplex PCR amplified TCR CDR3 regions from genomic DNA. Extracted genomic DNA from each cell subset was spread evenly across all wells of several immunoSEQ 96-well plates, with each plate serving as a replicate. Each replicate PCR for sorted subsets received around 0.2 ug genomic DNA, equal to roughly 30,000 T cell genomes. The purified libraries were quantified using a Qubit 3.0 fluorometer, sized with a Bioanalyzer 2100, and then quantified again using the KAPA Library Quantification kit. A separate single-read 150-cycle Illumina NextSeq 550 flow cell was used to sequence each immunoSEQ 96-well plate. The authors processed their data as follows. Because the immunoSEQ output included only junctional sequences and no quality scores, the filtering could not be the same as the filtering used for full-length reads. Sequences were annotated with PyIR, a Python wrapper for IgBLAST v1.9, using IMGT germline references to assign V/J genes and CDR3. Any read was removed if the V/J assignment was weak (E-value above 1e-6), the CDR3 was missing, or the read contained stop codons, out-of-frame junctions, or ambiguous translated residues. A V3J clonotype was defined by an identical inferred V gene, J gene, and CDR3 amino acid sequence. The percentage overlap between two repertoires was calculated by dividing the number of shared unique clonotypes by the size of the smaller repertoire. Richness of each repertoire was evaluated using RTK rarefaction, the Chao1 estimator, and Recon v2.1 estimates of unobserved clonotypes. Generation probabilities for all TCRbeta clonotypes obtained by the gDNA method from a handful of donors were computed using OLGA. TCRdb mirrors the immuneACCESS table, restricted to in-frame sequences. Some clones are absent from its copies; in checked studies, under half trace to an unresolved V gene, and the reason for the others is unknown. V and J calls and clone size follow that table, whereas D and trimming were derived from the DNA. The sample table contains fewer than 1 million clones; only one count was recorded for roughly 96% of them. The ten top clones hold less than 0.25% of the sample.

Regarding this clone: What antigen it recognizes has not been identified. No much larger clonotype is one base removed from it; base qualities were not supplied. Distinct nucleotide sequences in the sample also encode this CDR3.

The sequenced sample was naive CD8+ T cells sorted from blood. This sample's cell subset or site label indicates: CD45RA+CCR7+. The TCR sequence derives from a man between 25 and 39 years old in good health.

The DNA sequence is TGTGCCAGCAGTTCTTACAATCAGCCCCAGCATTTT. It translates to CASSSYNQPQHF. The chain is encoded by TRBV28 joined to TRBJ1-5, with the D gene uncertain. V lost 4 bases and J lost 3 bases; the stretch between them is 4 bases long. Measured from the cysteine to the phenylalanine, the CDR3 is 12 residues long. Only CDR3 DNA is held: 36 bases, read in frame from base 1. CDR1 and CDR2 are read off the germline V gene as MDHEN and SYDVKM.